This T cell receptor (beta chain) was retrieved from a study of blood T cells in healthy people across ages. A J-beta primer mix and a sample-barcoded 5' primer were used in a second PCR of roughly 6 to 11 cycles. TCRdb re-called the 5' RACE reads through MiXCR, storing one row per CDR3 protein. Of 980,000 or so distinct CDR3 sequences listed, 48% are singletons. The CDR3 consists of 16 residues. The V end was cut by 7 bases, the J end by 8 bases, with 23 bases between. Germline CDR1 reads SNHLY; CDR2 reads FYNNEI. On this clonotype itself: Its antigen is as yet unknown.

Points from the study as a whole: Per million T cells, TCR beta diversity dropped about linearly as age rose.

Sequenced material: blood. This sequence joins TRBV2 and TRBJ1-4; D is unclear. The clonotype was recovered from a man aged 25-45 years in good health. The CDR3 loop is CASKVSDGLLEEKLFF. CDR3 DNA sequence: TGTGCCAGCAAGGTATCTGACGGGCTATTAGAGGAAAAACTGTTTTTT.